Sequencing of this T cell receptor (beta chain) was carried out in a study of T cell changes during pregnancy in multiple sclerosis. Germline V gene lookup returns CDR1 SGHTA and CDR2 FQGNSA. The CDR3 runs 16 residues. V lost 5 bases, J lost 0 bases, and 14 bases lay in between. Clones were read by immunoSEQ multiplex PCR, and TCRdb kept only the in-frame ones, dropping some. This table has some 52,000 clones, about 92% appearing once. Sequenced here: CD4+ T cells from peripheral blood mononuclear cells, sampled before pregnancy. This sequence was found in a female donor with multiple sclerosis, enrolled in a pregnancy study. The chain has TRBV7-2 and TRBJ1-3; D unresolved. The CDR3 nucleotides read TGTGCCAGCAGCGTAGAGCGGGGATACTCTGGAAACACCATATATTTT. This sequence encodes CASSVERGYSGNTIYF.